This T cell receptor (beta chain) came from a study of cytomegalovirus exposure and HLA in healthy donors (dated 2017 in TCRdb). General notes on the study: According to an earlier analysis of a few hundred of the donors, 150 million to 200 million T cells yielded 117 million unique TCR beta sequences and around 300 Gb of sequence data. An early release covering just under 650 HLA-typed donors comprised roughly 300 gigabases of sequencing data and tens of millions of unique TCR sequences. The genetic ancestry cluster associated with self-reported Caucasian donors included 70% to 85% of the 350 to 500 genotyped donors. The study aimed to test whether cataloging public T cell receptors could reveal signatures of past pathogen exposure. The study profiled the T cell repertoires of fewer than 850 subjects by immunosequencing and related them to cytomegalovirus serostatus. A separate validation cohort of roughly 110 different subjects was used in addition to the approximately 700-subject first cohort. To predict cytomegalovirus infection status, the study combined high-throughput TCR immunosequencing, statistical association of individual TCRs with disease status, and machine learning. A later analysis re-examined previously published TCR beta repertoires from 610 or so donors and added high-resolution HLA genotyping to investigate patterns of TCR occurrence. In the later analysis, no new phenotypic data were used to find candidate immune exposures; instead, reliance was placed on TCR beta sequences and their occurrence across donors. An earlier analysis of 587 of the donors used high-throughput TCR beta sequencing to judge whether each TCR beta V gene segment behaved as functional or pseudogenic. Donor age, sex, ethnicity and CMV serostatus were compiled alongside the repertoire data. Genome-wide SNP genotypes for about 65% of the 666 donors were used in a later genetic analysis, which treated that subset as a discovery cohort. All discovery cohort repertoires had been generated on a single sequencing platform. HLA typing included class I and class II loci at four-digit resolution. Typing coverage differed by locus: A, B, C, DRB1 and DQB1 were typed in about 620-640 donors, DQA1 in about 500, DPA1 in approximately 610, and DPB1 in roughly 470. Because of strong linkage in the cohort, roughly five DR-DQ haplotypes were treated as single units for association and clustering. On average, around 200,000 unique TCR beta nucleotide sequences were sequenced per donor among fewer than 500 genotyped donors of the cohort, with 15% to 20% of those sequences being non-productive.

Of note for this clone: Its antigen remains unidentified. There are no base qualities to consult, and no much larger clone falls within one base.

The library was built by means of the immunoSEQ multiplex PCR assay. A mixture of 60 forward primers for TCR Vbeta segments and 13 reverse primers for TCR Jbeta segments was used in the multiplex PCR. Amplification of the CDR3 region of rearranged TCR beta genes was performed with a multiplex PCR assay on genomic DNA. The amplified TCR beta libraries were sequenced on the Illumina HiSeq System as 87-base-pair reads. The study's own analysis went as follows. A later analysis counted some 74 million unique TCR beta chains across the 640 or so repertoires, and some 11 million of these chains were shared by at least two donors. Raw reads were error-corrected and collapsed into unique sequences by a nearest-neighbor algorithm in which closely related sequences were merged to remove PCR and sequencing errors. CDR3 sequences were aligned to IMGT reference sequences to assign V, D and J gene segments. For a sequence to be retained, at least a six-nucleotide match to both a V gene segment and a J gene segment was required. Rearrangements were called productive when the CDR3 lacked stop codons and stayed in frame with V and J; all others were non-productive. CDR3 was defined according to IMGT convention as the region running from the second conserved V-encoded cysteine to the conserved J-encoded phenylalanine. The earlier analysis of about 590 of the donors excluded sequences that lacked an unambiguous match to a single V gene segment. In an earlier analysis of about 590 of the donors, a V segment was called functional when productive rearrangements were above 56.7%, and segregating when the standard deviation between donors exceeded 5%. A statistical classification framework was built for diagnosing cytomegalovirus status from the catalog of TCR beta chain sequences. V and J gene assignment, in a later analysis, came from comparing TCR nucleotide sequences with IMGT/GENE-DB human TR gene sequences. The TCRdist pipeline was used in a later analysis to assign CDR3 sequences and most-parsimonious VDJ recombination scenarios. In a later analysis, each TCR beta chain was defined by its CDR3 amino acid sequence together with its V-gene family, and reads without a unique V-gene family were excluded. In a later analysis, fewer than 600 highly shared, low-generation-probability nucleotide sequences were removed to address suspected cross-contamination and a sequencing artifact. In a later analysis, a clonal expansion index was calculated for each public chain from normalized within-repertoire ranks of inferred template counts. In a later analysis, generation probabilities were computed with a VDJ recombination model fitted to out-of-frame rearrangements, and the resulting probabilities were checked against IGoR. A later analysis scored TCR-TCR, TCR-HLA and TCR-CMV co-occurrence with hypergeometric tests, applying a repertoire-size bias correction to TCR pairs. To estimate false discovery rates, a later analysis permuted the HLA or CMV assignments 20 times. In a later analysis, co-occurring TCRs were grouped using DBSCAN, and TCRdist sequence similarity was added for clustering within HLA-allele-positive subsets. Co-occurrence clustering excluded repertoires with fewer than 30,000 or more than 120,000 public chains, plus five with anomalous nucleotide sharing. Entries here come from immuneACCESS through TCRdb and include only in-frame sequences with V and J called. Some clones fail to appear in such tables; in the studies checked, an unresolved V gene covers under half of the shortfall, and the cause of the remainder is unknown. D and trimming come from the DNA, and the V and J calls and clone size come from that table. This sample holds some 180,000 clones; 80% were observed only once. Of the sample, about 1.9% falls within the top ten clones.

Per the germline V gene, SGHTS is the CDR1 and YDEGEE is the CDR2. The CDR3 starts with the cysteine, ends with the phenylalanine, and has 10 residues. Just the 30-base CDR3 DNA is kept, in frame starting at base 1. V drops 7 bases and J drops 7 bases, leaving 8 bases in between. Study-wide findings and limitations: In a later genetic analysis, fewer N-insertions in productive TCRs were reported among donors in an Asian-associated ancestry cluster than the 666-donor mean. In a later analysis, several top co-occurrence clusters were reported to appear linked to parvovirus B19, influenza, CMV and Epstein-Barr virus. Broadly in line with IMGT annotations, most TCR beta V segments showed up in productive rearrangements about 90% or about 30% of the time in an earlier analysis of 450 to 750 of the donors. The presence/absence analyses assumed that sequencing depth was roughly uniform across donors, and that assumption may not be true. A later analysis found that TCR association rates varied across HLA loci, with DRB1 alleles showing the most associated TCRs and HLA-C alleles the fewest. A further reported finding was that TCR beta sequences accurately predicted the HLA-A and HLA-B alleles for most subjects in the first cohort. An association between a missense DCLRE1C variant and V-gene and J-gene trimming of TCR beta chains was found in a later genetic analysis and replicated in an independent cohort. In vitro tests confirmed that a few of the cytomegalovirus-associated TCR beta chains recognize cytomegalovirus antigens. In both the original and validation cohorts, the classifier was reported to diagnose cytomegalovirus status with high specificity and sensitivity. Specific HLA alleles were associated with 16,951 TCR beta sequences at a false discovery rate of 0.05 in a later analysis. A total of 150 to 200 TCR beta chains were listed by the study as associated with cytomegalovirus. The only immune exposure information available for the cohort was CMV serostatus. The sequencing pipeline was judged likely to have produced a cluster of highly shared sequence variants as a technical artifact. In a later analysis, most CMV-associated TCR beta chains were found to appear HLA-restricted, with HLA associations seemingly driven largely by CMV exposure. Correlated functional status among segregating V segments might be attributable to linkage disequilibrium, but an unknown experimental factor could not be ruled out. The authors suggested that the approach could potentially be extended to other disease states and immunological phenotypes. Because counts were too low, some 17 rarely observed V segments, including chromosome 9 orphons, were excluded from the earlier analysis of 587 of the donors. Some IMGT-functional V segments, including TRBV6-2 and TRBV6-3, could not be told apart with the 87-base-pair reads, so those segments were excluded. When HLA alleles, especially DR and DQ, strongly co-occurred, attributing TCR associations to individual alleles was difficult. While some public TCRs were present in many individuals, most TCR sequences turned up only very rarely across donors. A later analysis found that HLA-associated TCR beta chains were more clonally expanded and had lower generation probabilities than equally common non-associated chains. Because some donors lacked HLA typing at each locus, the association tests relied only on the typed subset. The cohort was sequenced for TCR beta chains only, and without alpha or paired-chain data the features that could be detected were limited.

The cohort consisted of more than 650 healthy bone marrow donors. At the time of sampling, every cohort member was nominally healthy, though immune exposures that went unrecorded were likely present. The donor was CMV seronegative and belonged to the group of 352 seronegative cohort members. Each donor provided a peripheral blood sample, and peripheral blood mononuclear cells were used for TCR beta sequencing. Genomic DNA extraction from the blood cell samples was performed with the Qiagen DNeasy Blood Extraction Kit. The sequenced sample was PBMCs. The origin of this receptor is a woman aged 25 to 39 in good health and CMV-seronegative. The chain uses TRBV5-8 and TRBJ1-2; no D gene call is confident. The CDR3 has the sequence CASGPLGYTF. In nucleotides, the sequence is TGTGCCAGCGGGCCACTTGGCTACACCTTC.